This TCR beta chain was identified in a study of blood T cells in healthy people across ages. Through a sample-barcoded 5' primer and a J-beta primer mix, a second PCR was run for 7 to 11 cycles. MiXCR was run by TCRdb on the 5' RACE reads, yielding one entry per CDR3 protein. The sample has about 1.6 million distinct CDR3 sequences, around 36% seen once. Those donating, healthy Caucasian individuals from Russia, were aged roughly 6 to 90. In its sample, this clonotype was seen a few times. The V end lost 8 bases, the J end lost 4 bases, and 16 bases lay between the germline ends. The CDR3 runs to 14 residues. CDR1 and CDR2 (germline): MNHNY, SVGAGI (reference sequence).

The receptor comes from a woman aged 30 to 39 in good health. The chain uses TRBV6-6 and TRBJ2-3; tentative D call: TRBD1 (5 bases). The sample consisted of blood. The CDR3, as DNA: TGTGCCAGCTCATTCAGGGTTAAGGCAGATACGCAGTATTTT. Protein: CASSFRVKADTQYF.